Shown below are 7 T cell receptor beta chains from a single sample sequenced in a study of blood T cell repertoires in COVID-19. The data were produced by immunoSEQ multiplex PCR, yet TCRdb's version contains in-frame clones alone and is incomplete. The sample carries about 250,000 clones, around nine tenths recorded once. Sequenced input: peripheral blood. Every receptor here comes from an older woman who had recovered from COVID-19.

This sequence joins TRBV19 and TRBJ2-1; 7 bases line up with TRBD1. CDR3 length: 15 residues. From germline, CDR1 is LNHDA and CDR2 SQIVND (reference sequence). V lost 5 bases and J lost 4; bases outside the gene matches: 8. The CDR3 DNA sequence: TGTGCCAGTAGTTACCAGGGGGTCGAGTACAATGAGCAGTTCTTC. Encoded protein: CASSYQGVEYNEQFF. The whole variable domain, filled in from reference TRBV19 and TRBJ2-1, reads DGGITQSPKYLFRKEGQNVTLSCEQNLNHDAMYWYRQDPGQGLRLIYYSQIVNDFQKGDIAEGYSVSREKKESFPLTVTSAQKNPTAFYLCASSYQGVEYNEQFFGPGTRLTVL.

The chain employs TRBV6-6 and TRBJ1-5, with 7 bases aligning to TRBD1. CDR1 and CDR2 (germline): MNHNY, SVGAGI (reference sequence). The V segment lost 7 bases and the J segment 9 bases; nucleotides outside the gene matches: 15. This CDR3 region has 15 residues. The CDR3 loop reads CASTPGDRPIAPQHF. In DNA, the CDR3 is TGTGCCAGCACCCCGGGGGACAGACCCATCGCGCCCCAGCATTTT.

The V gene is TRBV6-2 or TRBV6-3, the J gene TRBJ2-7, with 10 bases identical to TRBD2. Germline trimming cut 6 bases from V and 3 bases from J; bases unmatched to any gene: 8. CDR1 and CDR2 from the germline V gene are MNHEY and SVGEGT. This CDR3 has 15 amino acids. CDR3 in amino acids: CASSRSGTSVYEQYF. As DNA, the CDR3 is TGTGCCAGCAGCCGCTCCGGGACTAGCGTCTACGAGCAGTACTTC.

This rearrangement joins TRBV20-1 to TRBJ1-4; D gene ambiguous. The CDR3 has 11 residues. CDR1 is DFQATT and CDR2 is SNEGSKA in the germline V gene (reference sequence). CDR3 protein: CSTRESGKLFF. CDR3 nucleotide sequence: TGCAGCACCCGGGAGTCTGGGAAACTGTTTTTT.

Concerning this clone: Other DNA sequences in this sample translate to the same CDR3. V is TRBV9 and J is TRBJ2-2, with 8 bases aligning to TRBD1. Germline V gene lookup returns CDR1 SGDLS and CDR2 YYNGEE. V was pared by 0 bases and J by 4 bases, with 2 bases of the junction left unmatched. The CDR3 is 15 amino acids. The CDR3 spells CASSVETGGTGELFF. DNA for the CDR3: TGTGCCAGCAGCGTAGAAACAGGGGGCACCGGGGAGCTGTTTTTT. Variable domain in full (rest from reference TRBV9 and TRBJ2-2): DSGVTQTPKHLITATGQRVTLRCSPRSGDLSVYWYQQSLDQGLQFLIQYYNGEERAKGNILERFSAQQFPDLHSELNLSSLELGDSALYFCASSVETGGTGELFFGEGSRLTVL.

The V gene is TRBV6-2 or TRBV6-3, the J gene TRBJ2-2, with D perhaps TRBD2 (5 bases). CDR1 MNHEY and CDR2 SVGEGT come from the germline V gene. V lost 4 bases to trimming and J lost 3 bases, with 12 bases between them. The CDR3 has 15 residues. DNA of the CDR3: TGTGCCAGCAGTTCGTGGACTGCATACACCGGGGAGCTGTTTTTT. Its translation is CASSSWTAYTGELFF.

The rearrangement links TRBV5-1 to TRBJ2-5; 7 bases agree with TRBD2. This CDR3 has 13 amino acids. From germline, CDR1 is SGHRS and CDR2 YFSETQ. V was pared by 7 bases and J by 4 bases, with 7 bases of the junction left unmatched. CDR3 in amino acids: CASRSGGTETQYF. The CDR3 bases are TGCGCCAGCCGGTCGGGGGGAACAGAGACCCAGTACTTC.